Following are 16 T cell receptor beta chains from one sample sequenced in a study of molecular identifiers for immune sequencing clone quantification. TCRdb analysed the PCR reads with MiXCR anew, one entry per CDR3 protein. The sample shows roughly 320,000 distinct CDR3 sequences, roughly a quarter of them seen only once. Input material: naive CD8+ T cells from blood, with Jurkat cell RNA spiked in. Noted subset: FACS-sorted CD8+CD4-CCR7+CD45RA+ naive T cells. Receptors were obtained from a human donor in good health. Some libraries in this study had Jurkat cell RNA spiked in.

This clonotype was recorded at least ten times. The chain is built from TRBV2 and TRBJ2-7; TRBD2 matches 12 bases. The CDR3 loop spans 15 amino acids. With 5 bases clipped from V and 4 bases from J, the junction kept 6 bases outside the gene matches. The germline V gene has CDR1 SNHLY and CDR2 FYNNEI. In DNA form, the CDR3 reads TGTGCCAGCAGTCCAACAGGGACTAGCGGGTACGAGCAGTACTTC. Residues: CASSPTGTSGYEQYF. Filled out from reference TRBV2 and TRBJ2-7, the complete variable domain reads EPEVTQTPSHQVTQMGQEVILRCVPISNHLYFYWYRQILGQKVEFLVSFYNNEISEKSEIFDDQFSVERPDGSNFTLKIRSTKLEDSAMYFCASSPTGTSGYEQYFGPGTRLTVT.

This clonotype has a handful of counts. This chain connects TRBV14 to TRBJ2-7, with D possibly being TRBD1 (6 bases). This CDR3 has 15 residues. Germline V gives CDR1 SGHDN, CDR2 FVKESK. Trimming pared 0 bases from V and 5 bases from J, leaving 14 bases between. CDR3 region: CASSQDFVRGNEQYF. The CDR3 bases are TGTGCCAGCAGCCAAGATTTTGTCAGGGGTAACGAGCAGTACTTC.

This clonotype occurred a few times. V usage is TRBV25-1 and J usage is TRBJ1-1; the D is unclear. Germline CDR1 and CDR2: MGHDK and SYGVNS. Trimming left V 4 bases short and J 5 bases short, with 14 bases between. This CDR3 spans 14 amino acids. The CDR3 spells CASSVSLTRTEAFF. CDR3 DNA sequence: TGTGCCAGCAGTGTCTCCCTCACTCGGACTGAAGCTTTCTTT.

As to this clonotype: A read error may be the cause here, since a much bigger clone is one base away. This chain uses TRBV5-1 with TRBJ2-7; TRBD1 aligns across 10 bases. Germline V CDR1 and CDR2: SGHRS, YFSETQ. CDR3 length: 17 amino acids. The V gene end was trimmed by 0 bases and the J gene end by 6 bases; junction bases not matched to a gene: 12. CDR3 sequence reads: CASSLDRGQGTTLEQYF. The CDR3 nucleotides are TGCGCCAGCAGCTTGGATAGGGGACAGGGGACAACACTCGAGCAGTACTTC.

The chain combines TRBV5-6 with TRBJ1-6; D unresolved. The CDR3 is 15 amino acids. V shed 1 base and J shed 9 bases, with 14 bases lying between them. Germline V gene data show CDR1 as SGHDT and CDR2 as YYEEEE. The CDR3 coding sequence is TGTGCCAGCAGCTTGCAACCGGATGGGATTTCACCCCTCCACTTT. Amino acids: CASSLQPDGISPLHF.

The CDR3 nucleotides read TGCGCCAGCAGTGAGGAAGGGGCAGGGCTTGACGATACGCAGTATTTT. Its protein product is CASSEEGAGLDDTQYF. This chain uses TRBV10-2 with TRBJ2-3, with D maybe TRBD1 (5 bases). The V gene's germline CDR1 is WSHSY and CDR2 SAAADI. CDR3 length equals 16 residues. Trimming took 2 bases from V and 6 from J, leaving 18 bases between them.

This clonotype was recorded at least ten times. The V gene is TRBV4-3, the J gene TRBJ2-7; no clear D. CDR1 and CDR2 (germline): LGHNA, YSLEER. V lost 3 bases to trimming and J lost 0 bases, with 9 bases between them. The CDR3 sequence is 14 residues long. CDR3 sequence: CASSQVSTSYEQYF. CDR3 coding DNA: TGCGCCAGCAGCCAGGTTTCCACCTCCTACGAGCAGTACTTC.

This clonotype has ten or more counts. The CDR3 sequence: CASSLYEGYTF. The CDR3 DNA reads as TGTGCCAGCAGCTTGTATGAGGGCTACACCTTC. The gene calls are TRBV5-6 and TRBJ1-2, with unresolved D. V lost 1 base and J 8 bases, leaving 6 bases between the germline ends. The CDR3 has 11 residues. Looked up from germline, CDR1 is SGHDT and CDR2 is YYEEEE.

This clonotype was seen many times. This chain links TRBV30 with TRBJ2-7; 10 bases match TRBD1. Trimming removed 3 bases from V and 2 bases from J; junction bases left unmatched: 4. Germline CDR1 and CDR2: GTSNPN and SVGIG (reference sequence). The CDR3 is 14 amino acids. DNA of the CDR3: TGTGCCTGGAGCTTCGGACAGGGGGCCTACGAGCAGTACTTC. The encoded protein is CAWSFGQGAYEQYF.

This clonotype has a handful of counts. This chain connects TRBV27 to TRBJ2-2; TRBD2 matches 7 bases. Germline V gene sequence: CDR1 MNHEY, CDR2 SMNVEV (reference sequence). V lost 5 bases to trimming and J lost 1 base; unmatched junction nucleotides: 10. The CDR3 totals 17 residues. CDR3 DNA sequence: TGTGCCAGCAGTACCCTTGGAGCGGGGAAGAACACCGGGGAGCTGTTTTTT. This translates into CASSTLGAGKNTGELFF.

CDR3 bases: TGTGCCAGCGCGGGGGGGCGACGTGGGTCAGACTATGGCTACACCTTC. Translation: CASAGGRRGSDYGYTF. The rearrangement uses TRBV6-5 and TRBJ1-2; tentative D call: TRBD1 (6 bases). This CDR3 is 16 amino acids long. Trimming stripped 8 bases from V and 3 bases from J, with 22 bases between. Germline V gene data show CDR1 as MNHEY and CDR2 as SVGAGI.

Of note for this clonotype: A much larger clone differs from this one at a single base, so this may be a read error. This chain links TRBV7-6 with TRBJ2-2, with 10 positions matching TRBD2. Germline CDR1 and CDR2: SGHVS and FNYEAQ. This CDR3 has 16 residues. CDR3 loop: CAGSPRLAGNTGELFF. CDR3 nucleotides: TGTGCCGGCAGCCCCCGACTAGCGGGGAACACCGGGGAGCTGTTTTTT.

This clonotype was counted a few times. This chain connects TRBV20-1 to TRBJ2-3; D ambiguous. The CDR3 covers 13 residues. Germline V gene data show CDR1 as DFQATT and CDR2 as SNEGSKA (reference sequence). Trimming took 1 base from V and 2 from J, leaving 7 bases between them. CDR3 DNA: TGCAGTGCTAGAGGGGCCTACACAGATACGCAGTATTTT. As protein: CSARGAYTDTQYF.

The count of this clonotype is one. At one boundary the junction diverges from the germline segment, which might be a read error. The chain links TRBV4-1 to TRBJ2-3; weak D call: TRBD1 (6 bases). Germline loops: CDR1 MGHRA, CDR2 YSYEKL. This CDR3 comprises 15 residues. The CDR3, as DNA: TGCCCCAGCAGACAGGCAGAGACTAGCACAGATACGCAGTATTTT. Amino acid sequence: CPSRQAETSTDTQYF.

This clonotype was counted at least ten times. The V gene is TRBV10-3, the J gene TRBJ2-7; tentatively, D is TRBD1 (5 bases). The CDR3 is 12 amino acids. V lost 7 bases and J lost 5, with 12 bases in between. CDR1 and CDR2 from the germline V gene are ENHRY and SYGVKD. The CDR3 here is CAINQGPDEQYF. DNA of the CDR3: TGTGCCATCAACCAGGGTCCAGACGAGCAGTACTTC.

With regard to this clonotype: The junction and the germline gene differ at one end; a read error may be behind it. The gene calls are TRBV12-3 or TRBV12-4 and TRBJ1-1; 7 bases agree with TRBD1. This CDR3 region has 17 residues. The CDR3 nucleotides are TGTGCCAGCAGTTTAGTGACAGGGTTGGTCGTGAACTCTGAAGCTTTCTTT. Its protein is CASSLVTGLVVNSEAFF.